This T cell receptor beta chain comes out of a study of blood T cell repertoires in COVID-19. The participants were between about 18 and 90 years old and came from roughly 25 US areas. Participant-given clinical history determined each cohort assignment. Within the 2 weeks before study entry, each person in the exposed group met a COVID-19 case. V shed 6 bases and J shed 0 bases, with 6 bases lying between them. The CDR3 totals 12 residues. Germline V CDR1 and CDR2: MDHEN, SYDVKM. TCRdb keeps only in-frame clones here, not all; method: immunoSEQ multiplex PCR. This table holds more than 150,000 clones, approximately 80% found once.

The chain couples TRBV28 to TRBJ2-7, with D unclear. The specimen sequenced was PBMCs or T cells enriched from blood (not recorded which). The receptor was derived from a man between 60 and 70 years old who had been exposed to COVID-19. The CDR3 spells CASRQNSYEQYF. For the CDR3, the DNA is TGTGCCAGCAGACAGAACTCCTACGAGCAGTACTTC.